The 22 T cell receptor beta chains below all came from one sample that was sequenced in a study of T cells in Graves' hyperthyroidism and ophthalmopathy. Amplification of TCR beta CDR3 regions used RNA as the template. The primer set for the first-round RT-PCR of the TCR CDR3 was HTBI. TCRdb reprocessed the multiplex PCR reads with MiXCR, giving one entry per CDR3 protein. The sample lists 300,000 to 450,000 distinct CDR3 sequences; more than 12% were seen once. Source material: blood. The receptors derive from a woman aged 25 to 45 with Graves' hyperthyroidism.

The rearrangement uses TRBV6-1 and TRBJ1-2; D is uncertain. Trimming removed 6 bases from V and 2 bases from J, with 16 bases in between. CDR1 and CDR2 (germline): MNHNS, SASEGT. CDR3 length: 15 amino acids. The chain's CDR3 is CASSPRLSSNYGYTF. CDR3 in DNA: TGTGCCAGCAGCCCCCGACTCAGCTCAAACTATGGCTACACCTTC.

This clonotype has more than one count but fewer than ten. This chain uses TRBV12-3 or TRBV12-4 with TRBJ2-7; 9 nucleotides align to TRBD1. The CDR3 spans 16 residues. V trimming: 3 bases; J trimming: 2 bases; junction bases outside the gene matches: 8. The CDR3 DNA is TGTGCCAGCAGTTTTGCCGGGACAGGGATCCCCTACGAGCAGTACTTC. This gives the protein CASSFAGTGIPYEQYF.

This clonotype was detected a few times. The rearrangement joins TRBV5-6 to TRBJ1-2; D call uncertain. Trimming cost V 4 bases and J 7 bases, with 20 bases left between them. Per the germline V gene, CDR1 is SGHDT and CDR2 is YYEEEE. The length of the CDR3 is 15 residues. The CDR3 protein is CASSLLGIVSGGYTF. In nucleotides, the CDR3 is TGTGCCAGCAGCCTCCTCGGGATTGTCTCGGGTGGCTACACCTTC.

This clonotype was counted once. V and J are TRBV4-1 and TRBJ2-5, with 11 bases lining up with TRBD2. V lost 2 bases and J lost 3; bases outside the gene matches: 5. CDR3 length equals 16 residues. Germline V gene lookup returns CDR1 MGHRA and CDR2 YSYEKL. The CDR3 DNA reads as TGCGCCAGCAGCCAACCGACTAGCGGGATCGAAGAGACCCAGTACTTC. This gives the protein CASSQPTSGIEETQYF.

A few counts support this clonotype. V is TRBV10-3 and J is TRBJ2-7; TRBD2 agrees at 7 bases. The CDR3 is 14 residues long. Trimming took 8 bases from V and 6 from J; bases not matched to a gene: 13. Germline-derived CDR1 and CDR2 are ENHRY and SYGVKD. Here the CDR3 reads CAISGTTLSVEQYF. CDR3 sequence (DNA): TGTGCCATCTCCGGGACTACACTCTCCGTCGAGCAGTACTTC.

This clonotype came up a few times. This sequence joins TRBV29-1 and TRBJ1-1; D uncertain. CDR1 SQVTM and CDR2 ANQGSEA come from the germline V gene. The CDR3 is 13 residues long. V was trimmed by 5 bases and J by 6 bases, leaving 16 bases between them. The CDR3 DNA sequence: TGCAGCGTTACCGGACTCCTATGGTCTGAAGCTTTCTTT. The encoded protein is CSVTGLLWSEAFF.

This clonotype showed up many times. The genes are TRBV2 and TRBJ2-7; unclear D gene. Trimming stripped 3 bases from V and 3 bases from J, with 12 bases between. The CDR3 totals 14 residues. Germline V CDR1 and CDR2: SNHLY, FYNNEI. DNA for the CDR3: TGTGCCAGCAGTGAGGAGTTTCAGGTCTACGAGCAGTACTTC. The encoded protein is CASSEEFQVYEQYF.

This clonotype has a count of ten or more. The chain joins TRBV24-1 to TRBJ2-3; D unclear. V lost 1 base and J lost 2, with 9 bases in between. In germline, CDR1 is KGHDR, CDR2 SFDVKD. CDR3 length equals 15 residues. Here the CDR3 DNA reads TGTGCCACCAGTGATTTCCAGACTCCCACAGATACGCAGTATTTT. Translated: CATSDFQTPTDTQYF.

This clonotype has a count of ten or more. The chain recombines TRBV5-1 with TRBJ2-3, with no clear D. The DNA end is a closer match to TRBJ1-5, so the J assignment may be wrong. Germline V gene data show CDR1 as SGHRS and CDR2 as YFSETQ. The CDR3 extends over 15 amino acids. CDR3 sequence: CASSRLAGVTDTQHF. In DNA form, the CDR3 reads TGCGCCAGCAGCCGACTAGCGGGAGTCACAGATACGCAGCATTTT.

This clonotype was detected a few times. V is TRBV29-1 and J is TRBJ1-1, with D unresolved. The CDR3 covers 13 residues. Germline V gene lookup returns CDR1 SQVTM and CDR2 ANQGSEA. V shed 7 bases and J shed 2 bases, with 14 bases lying between them. As DNA, the CDR3 is TGCAGCGCACTAAGAAATTTTAACACTGAAGCTTTCTTT. Its protein product is CSALRNFNTEAFF.

This clonotype came up many times. This chain links TRBV24-1 with TRBJ1-1; D ambiguous. The CDR3 totals 13 residues. Between the trimmed V and J ends, which lost 4 bases and 6 bases, there was a span of 11 bases. CDR1 is KGHDR, CDR2 SFDVKD, per germline. CDR3 protein: CATSDPVLAEAFF. CDR3 nucleotide sequence: TGTGCCACCAGTGACCCGGTTTTGGCTGAAGCTTTCTTT.

V gene TRBV20-1 combines with J gene TRBJ1-3, with D possibly matching TRBD1 (5 bases). The CDR3 totals 13 residues. In germline, CDR1 is DFQATT, CDR2 SNEGSKA (reference sequence). V lost 0 bases and J 9 bases, leaving 12 bases between the germline ends. The CDR3, as DNA: TGCAGTGCTAGAGATCGGCAGGGCGCCACCATATATTTT. The encoded protein is CSARDRQGATIYF.

V gene TRBV14 combines with J gene TRBJ2-1; possibly TRBD2 for D (6 bases). CDR3 length equals 14 residues. CDR1 and CDR2 (germline): SGHDN, FVKESK. Between the trimmed V and J ends, which lost 4 bases and 6 bases, there was a span of 13 bases. Here the CDR3 reads CASSRTSHSNEQFF. The CDR3 region has the DNA TGTGCCAGCAGCCGAACTAGCCACTCCAATGAGCAGTTCTTC.

This clonotype was counted only a few times. The genes are TRBV20-1 and TRBJ2-7, with 7 nucleotides matching TRBD2. The CDR3 covers 14 residues. Per the germline V gene, CDR1 is DFQATT and CDR2 is SNEGSKA (reference sequence). Germline trimming cut 3 bases from V and 2 bases from J; bases unmatched to any gene: 7. This CDR3 is CSASDAGVTYEQYF. Here the CDR3 DNA reads TGCAGTGCTAGTGATGCGGGAGTCACCTACGAGCAGTACTTC.

Many counts were recorded for this clonotype. This rearrangement joins TRBV12-3 or TRBV12-4 to TRBJ2-7; D perhaps matches TRBD1 (7 bases). Trimming shortened V by 5 bases and J by 4 bases, and 15 bases separated the two germline ends. The length of the CDR3 is 14 residues. Written as DNA, the CDR3 is TGTGCCAGCAGTCCCGGAGGGGGCGCGTACGAGCAGTACTTC. Protein product: CASSPGGGAYEQYF.

The rearrangement uses TRBV5-1 and TRBJ2-5, with 8 positions matching TRBD1. The CDR3 is 16 amino acids. V lost 4 bases to trimming and J lost 5 bases; unmatched junction nucleotides: 13. CDR1 is SGHRS and CDR2 is YFSETQ in the germline V gene. CDR3 in amino acids: CASSNGQGFPMETQYF. The CDR3 DNA sequence: TGCGCCAGCAGCAACGGACAGGGATTTCCTATGGAGACCCAGTACTTC. The full variable domain, its missing parts supplied by reference TRBV5-1 and TRBJ2-5, is KAGVTQTPRYLIKTRGQQVTLSCSPISGHRSVSWYQQTPGQGLQFLFEYFSETQRNKGNFPGRFSGRQFSNSRSEMNVSTLELGDSALYLCASSNGQGFPMETQYFGPGTRLLVL.

Many counts were recorded for this clonotype. The chain recombines TRBV3-1 with TRBJ1-1; the match to TRBD1 covers 9 bases. Germline CDR1 LGHDT, CDR2 YNNKEL (reference sequence). The CDR3 is 13 residues long. V shed 4 bases and J 10 bases; nucleotides not matched to a gene: 7. Here the CDR3 DNA reads TGTGCCAGCAGCCCGGCCGGGACAGGGATAGCTTTCTTT. Residues: CASSPAGTGIAFF. Using reference TRBV3-1 and TRBJ1-1 for the parts outside the CDR3, the full variable domain is DTAVSQTPKYLVTQMGNDKSIKCEQNLGHDTMYWYKQDSKKFLKIMFSYNNKELIINETVPNRFSPKSPDKAHLNLHINSLELGDSAVYFCASSPAGTGIAFFGQGTRLTVV.

This clonotype was detected ten times or more. The chain is built from TRBV7-8 and TRBJ1-2; D is uncertain. The CDR3 is 14 residues long. Germline CDR1 reads SGHVS; CDR2 reads FQNEAQ. V lost 1 base and J lost 3, with 9 bases in between. The CDR3 DNA is TGTGCCAGCAGCTTAGACGGAAACTACTATGGCTACACCTTC. Translating gives CASSLDGNYYGYTF.

At least ten counts were recorded for this clonotype. The genes are TRBV3-1 and TRBJ2-5, with unresolved D. The CDR3 covers 13 residues. V lost 3 bases and J lost 5, with 10 bases in between. Germline V CDR1 and CDR2: LGHDT, YNNKEL (reference sequence). Written as DNA, the CDR3 is TGTGCCAGCAGCCAGGGCCCATGGGAGACCCAGTACTTC. Its protein is CASSQGPWETQYF.

This clonotype was counted only a few times. The CDR3: CASSLYVMNTQYF. CDR3 DNA sequence: TGTGCCAGCAGTTTGTATGTTATGAATACGCAGTATTTT. J is TRBJ2-3 and V is TRBV28; D unclear. CDR1 and CDR2 from the germline V gene are MDHEN and SYDVKM. Trimming cost V 3 bases and J 7 bases, with 11 bases left between them. The CDR3 is made up of 13 amino acids.

V usage is TRBV6-2 or TRBV6-3 and J usage is TRBJ2-7, with 8 bases matching TRBD2. The germline V gene has CDR1 MNHEY and CDR2 SVGEGT. CDR3 length: 17 residues. V trimming: 6 bases; J trimming: 5 bases; junction bases outside the gene matches: 18. This CDR3 reads CASSDGSGSHSLHEQYF. The CDR3 DNA is TGTGCCAGCAGCGACGGGAGCGGGAGTCATAGTCTGCACGAGCAGTACTTC.

As concerns this clonotype: Relative to the germline gene, one junction end is altered; a read error may explain this. The J gene is TRBJ2-5, the V gene TRBV28; 9 bases are a match to TRBD1. CDR3 length equals 15 residues. CDR1 MDHEN and CDR2 SYDVKM come from the germline V gene. The CDR3 DNA reads TGTGCCTGCAGTCCGGTGGACAGGGGACAAGAGACCCAGTACTTC. It is translated as CACSPVDRGQETQYF.